Listed below are T cell receptor beta chains from one sample, sequenced in a study of cytomegalovirus exposure and HLA in healthy donors. Profiling relied on immunoSEQ multiplex PCR, and the TCRdb table lists in-frame clones only, not all of them. The sample shows 150,000 to 200,000 clones, roughly 79% of them seen only once. The specimen sequenced was PBMCs. The origin of the receptors is a woman aged 35 to 49 in good health and CMV-seropositive. CDR3s include the opening cysteine and the closing phenylalanine or tryptophan. Part of the rows lack a size; the others show once, few, many or a class for expanded clones.

v_call	clone_size	j_call	cdr3_aa
TRBV7-2	few	TRBJ2-1	CASSTEGLVLNEQFF
TRBV18	.	TRBJ2-5	CASSQTGGLSETQYF
TRBV30	once	TRBJ1-1	CAWGRGETEAFF
TRBV19	once	TRBJ1-4	CASTRDTNNEKLFF
TRBV6-4	few	TRBJ2-1	CASSNRRESNEQFF
TRBV19	.	TRBJ2-7	CASSIQTGDYEQYF
TRBV5-1	.	TRBJ2-5	CASSLVPDGRETQYF
TRBV11-3	.	TRBJ2-2	CASSTDTGELFF
TRBV5-6	.	TRBJ1-5	CASSLGTGGGQPQHF
TRBV28	.	TRBJ1-2	CASSLIGQSNYGYTF
TRBV18	.	TRBJ2-1	CASSAASGGALEQFF
TRBV7-2	.	TRBJ1-2	CASSLEFVANYGYTF
TRBV29-1	.	TRBJ2-1	CSVVGGDYYNEQFF
TRBV30	once	TRBJ1-2	CAWLDWVLGYTF
TRBV9	.	TRBJ2-2	CASSARDIVGELFF
TRBV4-1	.	TRBJ1-5	CASSQYRDRNQPQHF
TRBV7-9	few	TRBJ2-1	CASSRKDRAYNEQFF
TRBV19	.	TRBJ1-5	CASSPNGNQPQHF
TRBV5-1	.	TRBJ2-7	CASSTGTGGYEQYF
TRBV6-1	.	TRBJ2-1	CASSEAGGRIGQFF
TRBV6-4	few	TRBJ2-1	CASGSGTGLLF
TRBV6-5	.	TRBJ1-6	CASSYAGQGATPLHF
TRBV7-9	.	TRBJ2-1	CASSLVGSGGPEQFF
TRBV19	.	TRBJ1-1	CASSMAGVRNTEAFF
TRBV25-1	.	TRBJ1-2	CASSLTDYGYTF
TRBV5-6	.	TRBJ1-3	CASSLDPSISGNTIYF
TRBV14	.	TRBJ1-4	CASSQTQARRATNEKLFF
TRBV19	.	TRBJ1-2	CASGFVTGTSGYTF
TRBV9	.	TRBJ2-7	CASSVSSLTSGGAAPEQYF
TRBV19	.	TRBJ2-3	CASSMTMGGADTQYF
TRBV27	once	TRBJ1-2	CASSTGGTNYGYTF
TRBV6-6	.	TRBJ1-1	CASSKTTGYTEAFF
TRBV21-1	few	TRBJ2-7	CASSKEGQGLYEQYF
TRBV7-9	once	TRBJ2-3	CASSSTDGGILAWVDTQYF
TRBV4-1	.	TRBJ2-5	CASSHQTRETQYF
TRBV7-2	.	TRBJ1-6	CASSPTGTGDSPLHF
TRBV29-1	.	TRBJ1-2	CSVESGMRGYTF
TRBV2	.	TRBJ2-5	CASTRPRGPQYF
TRBV7-9	.	TRBJ1-2	CASSFEIIGSGYGYTF
TRBV30	.	TRBJ1-1	CAWSGDRDTEAFF
TRBV7-9	.	TRBJ2-7	CSSSLSVSSDEQYF
TRBV30	many	TRBJ1-1	CAWNAGSTEAFF
TRBV4-1	.	TRBJ1-4	CASSQEMAGRGEKLFF
TRBV7-3	.	TRBJ1-2	CASSPGQGGHGYTF
TRBV10-2	.	TRBJ1-5	CASSESPGARGGPQHF
TRBV2	.	TRBJ2-1	CASSDEYNEQFF
TRBV5-4	.	TRBJ1-1	CASSGEGSTEAFF